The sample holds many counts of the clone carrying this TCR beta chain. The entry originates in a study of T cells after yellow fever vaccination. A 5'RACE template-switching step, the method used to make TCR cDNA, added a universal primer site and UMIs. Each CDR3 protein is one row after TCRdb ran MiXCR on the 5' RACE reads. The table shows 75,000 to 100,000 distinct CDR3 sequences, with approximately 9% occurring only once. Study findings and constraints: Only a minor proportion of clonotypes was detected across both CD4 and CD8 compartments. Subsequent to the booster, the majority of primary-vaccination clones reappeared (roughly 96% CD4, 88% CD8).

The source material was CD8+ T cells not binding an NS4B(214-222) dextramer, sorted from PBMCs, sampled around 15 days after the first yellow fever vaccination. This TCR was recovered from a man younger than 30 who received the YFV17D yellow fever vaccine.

This CDR3 is CASSLTGTSGISGNEQFF. The CDR3 nucleotides are TGTGCCAGCAGCCTAACCGGGACTAGCGGGATATCGGGCAATGAGCAGTTCTTC. This rearrangement joins TRBV6-5 to TRBJ2-1, with TRBD2 matching over 13 bases. The CDR3 totals 18 residues. V lost 6 bases to trimming and J lost 6 bases; unmatched junction nucleotides: 14. The germline CDR1 and CDR2 sequences are MNHEY and SVGAGI.